The 2 T cell receptor beta chains reported below all come from one sample, sequenced in a study of cytomegalovirus exposure and HLA in healthy donors. PCR employed 60 Vbeta and 13 Jbeta primers. This table comes from immunoSEQ multiplex PCR, and its TCRdb copy is limited to in-frame clones, with some not included. The table has over 150,000 clones, 74% seen once. Sequencing was done on a sample of PBMCs. These receptors came from a man younger than 40 in good health and CMV-seronegative.

The chain couples TRBV28 to TRBJ1-6; 12 nucleotides agree with TRBD1. This CDR3 comprises 14 residues. The V gene end was trimmed by 8 bases and the J gene end by 14 bases; junction bases not matched to a gene: 10. Germline V gives CDR1 MDHEN, CDR2 SYDVKM. CDR3 protein: CASLEGQGARALHF. The CDR3 DNA sequence: TGTGCCAGCCTCGAGGGACAGGGGGCTCGGGCCCTCCACTTT.

This clone has more than one count but fewer than ten. The chain combines TRBV19 with TRBJ1-4; 9 nucleotides align to TRBD1. CDR1 LNHDA and CDR2 SQIVND come from the germline V gene (reference sequence). CDR3 size: 16 residues. J gave up 8 bases and V 3 bases, and 10 bases lay outside the gene matches. The CDR3 DNA follows: TGTGCCAGTAGTATCCCCTCCGACAGGGGGGACGAAAAACTGTTTTTT. Translating gives CASSIPSDRGDEKLFF.